The source of this T cell receptor (beta chain) is a study of T cell responses to AZD1222 COVID-19 vaccine. About the study: Investigators merged groups given second doses at roughly 4 or roughly 12 weeks.

This table comes from immunoSEQ multiplex PCR, and its TCRdb copy is limited to in-frame clones, with some not included. The top ten clones hold around 29% of a sample with about 84,000 clones, roughly nine tenths of them seen once. The receptor's source is an adult in good health. This specimen was peripheral blood, taken on day 0 of AZD1222 vaccination.

In DNA, the CDR3 is TGTGCCAGCAGCCAAGATCGCATAGCGGGAGCCTATGGCTACACCTTC. It translates to CASSQDRIAGAYGYTF. The chain uses TRBV4-2 and TRBJ1-2, with D hard to call. Looked up from germline, CDR1 is LGHNA and CDR2 is YNFKEQ. The CDR3 runs 16 residues. Trimming took 0 bases from V and 4 from J, leaving 15 bases between them.